This T cell receptor (beta chain) was found in a study of cytomegalovirus exposure and HLA in healthy donors. General observations from the study: As was reported, the classifier diagnosed cytomegalovirus status with high specificity and sensitivity. Upon later analysis, HLA-associated TCR beta chains proved more clonally expanded than other, equally common chains. In an earlier analysis, productive rearrangement rates for most beta V segments clustered near 87% or 30%.

Healthy individuals who donated bone marrow served as the donors. PCR primers comprised 60 Vbeta and 13 Jbeta primers. Assay used: immunoSEQ multiplex PCR; TCRdb lists only in-frame clones, some missing. Seen in this sample are roughly 88,000 clones; the ten most common clones hold approximately 15%. To note about this clone: Its specificity is not known.

CDR3 length: 14 amino acids. Per germline, CDR1 MNHNS and CDR2 SASEGT. V shed 6 bases, J shed 1 base, and the junction held 2 bases outside the gene matches. The sample comprised PBMCs. The J gene is TRBJ2-2, the V gene TRBV6-1; 7 bases fit TRBD1. The source is a man aged 50-60 years in good health and CMV-seropositive. The chain's CDR3 is CASSRDRNTGELFF. CDR3 DNA sequence: TGTGCCAGCAGCCGGGACAGGAACACCGGGGAGCTGTTTTTT.